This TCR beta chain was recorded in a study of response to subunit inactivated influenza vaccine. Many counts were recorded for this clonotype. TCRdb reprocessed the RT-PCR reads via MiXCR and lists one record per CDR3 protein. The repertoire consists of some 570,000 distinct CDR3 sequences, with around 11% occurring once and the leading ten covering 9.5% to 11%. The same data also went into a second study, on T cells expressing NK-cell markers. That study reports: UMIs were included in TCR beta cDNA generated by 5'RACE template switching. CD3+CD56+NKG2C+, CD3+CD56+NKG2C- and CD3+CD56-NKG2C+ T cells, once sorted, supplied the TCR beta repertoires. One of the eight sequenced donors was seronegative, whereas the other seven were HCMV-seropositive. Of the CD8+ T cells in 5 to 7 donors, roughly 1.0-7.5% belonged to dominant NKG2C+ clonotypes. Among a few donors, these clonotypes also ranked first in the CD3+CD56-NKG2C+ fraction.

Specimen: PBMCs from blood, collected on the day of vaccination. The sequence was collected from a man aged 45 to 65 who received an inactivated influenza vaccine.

CDR3 DNA sequence: TGTGCCACCAGTGACCCCCGATTAGGGGGATACAATGAGCAGTTCTTC. Its translation: CATSDPRLGGYNEQFF. The rearrangement uses TRBV24-1 and TRBJ2-1; possibly TRBD1 for D (6 bases). The CDR3 consists of 16 residues. Germline V gene sequence: CDR1 KGHDR, CDR2 SFDVKD. V was shortened by 4 bases and J by 4 bases, with 16 bases between the two germline ends.